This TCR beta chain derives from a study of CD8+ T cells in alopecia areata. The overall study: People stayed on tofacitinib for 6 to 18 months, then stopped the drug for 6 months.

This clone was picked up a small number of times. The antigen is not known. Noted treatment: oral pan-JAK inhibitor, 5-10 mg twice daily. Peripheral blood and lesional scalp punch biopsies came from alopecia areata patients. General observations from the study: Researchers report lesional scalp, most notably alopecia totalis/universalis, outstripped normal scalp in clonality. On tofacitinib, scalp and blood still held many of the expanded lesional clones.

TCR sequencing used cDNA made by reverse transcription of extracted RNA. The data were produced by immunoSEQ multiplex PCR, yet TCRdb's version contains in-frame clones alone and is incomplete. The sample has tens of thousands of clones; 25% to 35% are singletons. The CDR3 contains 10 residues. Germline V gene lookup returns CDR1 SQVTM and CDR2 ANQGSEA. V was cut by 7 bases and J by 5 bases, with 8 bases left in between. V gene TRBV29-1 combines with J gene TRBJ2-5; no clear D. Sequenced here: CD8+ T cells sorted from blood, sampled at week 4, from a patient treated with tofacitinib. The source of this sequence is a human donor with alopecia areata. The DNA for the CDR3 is TGCAGCGCCCCGGTCGAGACCCAGTACTTC. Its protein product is CSAPVETQYF.